These T cell receptor beta chains were read from a single sample in a study of vaccination and CD4 T cells after COVID-19. Each CDR3 protein gets one entry after TCRdb re-called the PCR reads with MiXCR. The sample carries tens of thousands of distinct CDR3 sequences, roughly 45% recorded once. No antigen has been assigned to these receptors. The sequencing used CD4+ T cells from blood, cultured in vitro, collected about 7 months after SARS-CoV-2 vaccination. The receptors come from a human donor who had recovered from COVID-19. The CDR3 runs from the conserved cysteine through the conserved F or W. D genes are given only for firm matches. Size values are once, few and many counts, or a class for expanded clones, and some rows have none.

CDR3 protein | CDR3 DNA | clone size | J gene | D gene | V gene
CASSLAGTNSGANVLTF | TGCGCCAGCAGCTTGGCCGGGACGAACTCTGGGGCCAACGTCCTGACTTTC | NA | TRBJ2-6 | NA | TRBV5-1
CASSRITGETQYF | TGTGCCAGCAGCCGCATTACCGGGGAGACCCAGTACTTC | NA | TRBJ2-5 | NA | TRBV5-6
CASSLASGFGGTIYF | TGTGCCAGCAGCTTAGCGTCAGGCTTCGGGGGCACCATATATTTT | once | TRBJ1-3 | NA | TRBV7-8
CASSMGDTQYF | TGTGCCAGTAGTATGGGAGATACGCAGTATTTT | NA | TRBJ2-3 | NA | TRBV19
CSVPGLNLNTEAFF | TGCAGTGTCCCGGGACTCAATCTGAACACTGAAGCTTTCTTT | few | TRBJ1-1 | NA | TRBV20-1
CATSDLWYNEQFF | TGTGCCACCAGTGATTTGTGGTACAATGAGCAGTTCTTC | NA | TRBJ2-1 | NA | TRBV24-1
CASNTPDRATYEQYF | TGTGCCAGCAACACGCCCGACAGGGCAACCTACGAGCAGTACTTC | NA | TRBJ2-7 | TRBD1 | TRBV11-3
CSGAGDTDTQYF | TGCAGTGGTGCGGGAGACACAGATACGCAGTATTTT | NA | TRBJ2-3 | TRBD2 | TRBV20-1
CASSPIRGARADTQYF | TGCGCCAGCAGCCCCATCCGGGGGGCGCGCGCAGATACGCAGTATTTT | NA | TRBJ2-3 | NA | TRBV5-1
CASSIVERGWPQHF | TGTGCCAGTAGTATAGTAGAACGGGGTTGGCCCCAGCATTTT | few | TRBJ1-5 | NA | TRBV19
CASSVRDEQFF | TGTGCCAGCAGCGTCAGGGATGAGCAGTTCTTC | few | TRBJ2-1 | NA | TRBV21-1
CASSWTSGGRDEQFF | TGTGCCAGCAGCTGGACTAGCGGGGGGCGGGATGAGCAGTTCTTC | NA | TRBJ2-1 | TRBD2 | TRBV7-6
CSAPLSAAPSGSETQYF | TGCAGTGCTCCCCTTTCTGCGGCCCCAAGCGGTTCAGAGACCCAGTACTTC | few | TRBJ2-5 | NA | TRBV20-1
CASSPDRANQPQHF | TGTGCCAGCTCACCGGACAGGGCCAATCAGCCCCAGCATTTT | NA | TRBJ1-5 | TRBD1 | TRBV18
CASSLAGRVNTEAFF | TGTGCCAGCAGCTTGGCAGGTAGGGTGAACACTGAAGCTTTCTTT | few | TRBJ1-1 | NA | TRBV7-9
CASSDLAGGEYNEQFF | TGTGCCAGCAGTGATCTAGCGGGAGGGGAATACAATGAGCAGTTCTTC | NA | TRBJ2-1 | TRBD2 | TRBV6-4
CSAVAGGPDTQYF | TGCAGTGCAGTAGCGGGAGGGCCAGATACGCAGTATTTT | few | TRBJ2-3 | TRBD2 | TRBV20-1
CATSQVGGSGRSGVNEQFF | TGTGCCACCAGTCAGGTCGGGGGTAGCGGGAGATCGGGGGTCAATGAGCAGTTCTTC | NA | TRBJ2-1 | TRBD2 | TRBV24-1
CASRTSGTLPNEQFF | TGTGCCAGCAGGACCTCCGGGACTCTTCCCAATGAGCAGTTCTTC | NA | TRBJ2-1 | NA | TRBV6-1
CASSVQGGGTDTQYF | TGTGCCAGCAGCGTCCAGGGGGGAGGCACAGATACGCAGTATTTT | NA | TRBJ2-3 | NA | TRBV7-2
CASSFGAMVRRRNTEAFF | TGTGCCAGCAGTTTTGGGGCGATGGTCCGGAGGAGGAACACTGAAGCTTTCTTT | NA | TRBJ1-1 | NA | TRBV28
CATSRNSGTGRYEQYF | TGTGCCACCAGCAGAAACTCCGGGACGGGCCGATACGAGCAGTACTTC | NA | TRBJ2-7 | NA | TRBV15
CSAKTDGNTEAFF | TGCAGTGCCAAAACGGACGGGAACACTGAAGCTTTCTTT | few | TRBJ1-1 | NA | TRBV20-1
CASSLSIRSNEQFF | TGTGCCAGCAGCTTATCTATCCGGTCGAATGAGCAGTTCTTC | few | TRBJ2-1 | NA | TRBV7-2
CSAAGGSDQPQHF | TGCAGTGCGGCAGGGGGCTCTGATCAGCCCCAGCATTTT | NA | TRBJ1-5 | TRBD1 | TRBV20-1
CASSTGTLYEQYF | TGTGCCAGCAGTACCGGGACCCTTTACGAGCAGTACTTC | few | TRBJ2-7 | NA | TRBV28
CASSLLAGAKFF | TGTGCCAGCAGCTTACTCGCGGGAGCAAAGTTCTTC | NA | TRBJ2-1 | TRBD2 | TRBV7-2
CSARDTGGDYNEQFF | TGCAGTGCTAGAGATACAGGGGGTGACTACAATGAGCAGTTCTTC | few | TRBJ2-1 | TRBD1 | TRBV20-1
CAGTQTVRSYEQYF | TGTGCCGGCACACAGACAGTTCGCTCCTACGAGCAGTACTTC | NA | TRBJ2-7 | NA | TRBV19
CASTWTGNYGYTF | TGTGCCAGCACCTGGACAGGGAACTATGGCTACACCTTC | NA | TRBJ1-2 | TRBD1 | TRBV6-2/TRBV6-3
CASSRPNRGGETQYF | TGTGCCAGTTCGAGACCCAATAGGGGAGGGGAGACCCAGTACTTC | few | TRBJ2-5 | TRBD2 | TRBV19
CASSGSYPLDQFF | TGTGCCAGCAGTGGTAGCTACCCACTCGATCAGTTCTTC | NA | TRBJ2-1 | NA | TRBV28
CASSPTGHYGYTF | TGTGCCAGCTCACCGACGGGACACTATGGCTACACCTTC | NA | TRBJ1-2 | NA | TRBV18
CASSPQGGTQYF | TGTGCCAGCAGTCCCCAGGGGGGTACGCAGTATTTT | few | TRBJ2-3 | NA | TRBV6-1
CATSDFSGGNSDTQYF | TGTGCCACCAGTGATTTCTCGGGGGGCAATTCGGATACGCAGTATTTT | NA | TRBJ2-3 | NA | TRBV24-1
CASSSQGNTEAFF | TGTGCCAGCAGCTCCCAGGGGAACACTGAAGCTTTCTTT | NA | TRBJ1-1 | NA | TRBV11-2
CASSESGLDTQYF | TGTGCCAGCAGTGAATCAGGCTTAGATACGCAGTATTTT | NA | TRBJ2-3 | NA | TRBV6-1
CSGSGTEETQYF | TGCAGTGGTTCGGGAACGGAGGAGACCCAGTACTTC | few | TRBJ2-5 | NA | TRBV20-1
CATAARELFF | TGTGCCACCGCGGCCCGGGAGCTGTTTTTT | few | TRBJ2-2 | NA | TRBV7-9
CASTPGRNNEQFF | TGTGCCAGCACCCCGGGCCGAAACAATGAGCAGTTCTTC | NA | TRBJ2-1 | NA | TRBV6-1